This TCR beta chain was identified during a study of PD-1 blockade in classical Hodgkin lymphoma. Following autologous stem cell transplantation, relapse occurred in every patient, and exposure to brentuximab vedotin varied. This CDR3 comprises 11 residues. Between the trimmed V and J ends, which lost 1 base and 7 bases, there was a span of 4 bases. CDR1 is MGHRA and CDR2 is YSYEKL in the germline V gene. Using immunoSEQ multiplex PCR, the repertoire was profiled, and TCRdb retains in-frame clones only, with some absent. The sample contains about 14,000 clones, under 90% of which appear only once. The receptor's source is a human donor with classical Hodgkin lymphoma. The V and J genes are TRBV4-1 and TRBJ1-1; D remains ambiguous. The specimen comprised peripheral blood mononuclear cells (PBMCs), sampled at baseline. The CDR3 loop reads CASSQGLEAFF. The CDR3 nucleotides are TGCGCCAGCAGCCAAGGTCTTGAAGCTTTCTTT.